This T cell receptor (beta chain) was retrieved from a study of blood T cell repertoires in COVID-19. Study summary: COVID-19 samples, acute and convalescent, were from the United States, Italy and Spain. T cells, B-cell-depleted T cells, or PBMCs supplied cDNA or gDNA.

Sequencing was performed with immunoSEQ multiplex PCR; in TCRdb, only in-frame clones are kept and a portion is missing. The sample yields under 150,000 clones, roughly 76% seen once. Unmatched junction bases numbered 13, after V lost 5 bases and J lost 2 bases. CDR1 is MNHNY, CDR2 SVGAGI, per germline (reference sequence). There are 18 residues in the CDR3. This TCR came from a woman aged 45-60 years with active or convalescent COVID-19. The sample taken for sequencing was peripheral blood. This chain uses TRBV6-6 with TRBJ2-1; 9 nucleotides agree with TRBD2. The CDR3 protein is CASSRSARLAEAYNEQFF. The CDR3 region has the DNA TGTGCCAGCAGTCGATCTGCCCGACTAGCGGAGGCCTACAATGAGCAGTTCTTC.